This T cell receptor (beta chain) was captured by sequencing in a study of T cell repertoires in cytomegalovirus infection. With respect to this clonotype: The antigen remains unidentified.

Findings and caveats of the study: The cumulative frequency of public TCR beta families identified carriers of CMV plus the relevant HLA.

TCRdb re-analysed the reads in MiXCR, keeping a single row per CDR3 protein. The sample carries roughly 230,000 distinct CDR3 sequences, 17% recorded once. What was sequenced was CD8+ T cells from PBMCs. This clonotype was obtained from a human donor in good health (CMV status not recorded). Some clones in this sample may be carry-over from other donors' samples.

The CDR3 DNA sequence: TGCAGCGTGGCCTTAAGGTCAGATACGCAGTATTTT. It is translated as CSVALRSDTQYF. The chain joins TRBV29-1 to TRBJ2-3; no definite D call. CDR3 size: 12 residues. Germline CDR1 and CDR2: SQVTM and ANQGSEA. V was pared by 6 bases and J by 4 bases, with 11 bases between.